The entry that follows covers one T cell receptor beta chain sequence. The assay was immunoSEQ multiplex PCR, and TCRdb's table has in-frame clones only and misses some. The data show about 410,000 clones, approximately 89% seen once. This sample was included in a study of blood T cell repertoires in COVID-19. Trimming took 5 bases from V and 4 from J, leaving 14 bases between them. Germline-derived CDR1 and CDR2 are SGHTA and FQGNSA. The CDR3 spans 15 residues. The sequencing input was peripheral blood. The V and J genes are TRBV7-2 and TRBJ1-4, with a weak D call TRBD1 (6 bases). The TCR originated in a woman aged 40-49 years with COVID-19, enrolled during active disease. The CDR3 loop is CASSRGARVNEKLFF. CDR3 coding DNA: TGTGCCAGCAGCCGGGGGGCGCGTGTTAATGAAAAACTGTTTTTT.